What follows is one TCR beta chain and its context. The target antigen is unknown. The data were obtained in a study of OX40 agonist ivuxolimab in advanced cancers. Overall study findings and caveats: Partly responding patients at 0.1-3.0 mg/kg showed some of the smallest clonal expansion.

The data were produced by immunoSEQ multiplex PCR, yet TCRdb's version contains in-frame clones alone and is incomplete. The data contain more than 80,000 clones, about 88% of them seen just once; the ten biggest clones take up 0.6% to 0.9%. Anyone with autoimmune disease history or systemic immunosuppression was excluded. At cycle 4 day 1, cycle 7 day 1, and baseline, blood was sampled. V was trimmed by 0 bases and J by 3 bases, leaving 8 bases between them. The germline V gene has CDR1 LNHNV and CDR2 YYDKDF (reference sequence). The CDR3 extends over 15 amino acids. The receptor comes from an adult with an advanced solid tumor such as melanoma, head and neck, liver or kidney cancer. The V gene is TRBV15, the J gene TRBJ1-4, with D maybe TRBD1 (5 bases). The sequencing here drew on CD4+ or CD8+ T cells sorted from blood, taken in a trial of the OX40 agonist ivuxolimab. This CDR3 is CATSRDAGANEKLFF. The DNA of the CDR3 is TGTGCCACCAGCAGAGACGCGGGGGCTAATGAAAAACTGTTTTTT.